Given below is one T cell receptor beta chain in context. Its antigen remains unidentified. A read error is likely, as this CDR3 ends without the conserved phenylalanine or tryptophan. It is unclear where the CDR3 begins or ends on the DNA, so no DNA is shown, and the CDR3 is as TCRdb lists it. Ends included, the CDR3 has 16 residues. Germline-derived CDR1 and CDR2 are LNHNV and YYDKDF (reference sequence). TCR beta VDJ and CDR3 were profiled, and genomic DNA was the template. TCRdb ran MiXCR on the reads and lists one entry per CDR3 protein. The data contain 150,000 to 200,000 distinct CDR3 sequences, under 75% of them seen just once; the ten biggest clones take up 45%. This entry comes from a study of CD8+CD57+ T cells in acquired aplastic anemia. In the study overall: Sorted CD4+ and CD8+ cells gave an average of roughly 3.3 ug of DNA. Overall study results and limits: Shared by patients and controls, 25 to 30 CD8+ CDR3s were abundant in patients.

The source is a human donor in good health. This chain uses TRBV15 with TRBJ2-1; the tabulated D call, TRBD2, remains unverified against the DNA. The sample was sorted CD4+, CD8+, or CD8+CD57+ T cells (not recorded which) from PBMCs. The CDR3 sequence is CATSRDGDLGYNEQTL.